A few counts support the clone carrying this T cell receptor (beta chain). Its antigen remains unidentified. This sample stems from a study of CD8+CD57+ T cells in acquired aplastic anemia. On the study more broadly: Mean yield of DNA from sorted CD4+ and CD8+ cells was 2.5 to 4 ug.

Patients selected for sequencing had displayed CD8+CD57+ cell expansion by flow cytometry. The enrolled patients all had severe acquired aplastic anemia. At the time of blood sampling, patients had not yet received any therapy. General study findings and limits: Some 28 CD8+ CDR3 sequences occurred in both the patients and the controls.

Per germline, CDR1 DFQATT and CDR2 SNEGSKA (reference sequence). CDR3 size: 15 residues. V was trimmed by 0 bases and J by 2 bases, leaving 13 bases between them. Profiling of TCR beta VDJ combinations and CDR3 sequences used genomic DNA as template. From the reads, TCRdb called clonotypes with MiXCR, one entry per CDR3 protein. The sample consists of about 120,000 distinct CDR3 sequences, over 55% of them appearing once. This TCR derives from a human donor with aplastic anemia. Material for sequencing was sorted CD4+, CD8+, or CD8+CD57+ T cells (not recorded which) from PBMCs. The chain employs TRBV20-1 and TRBJ1-1; no clear D gene. In nucleotides, the CDR3 is TGCAGTGCTAGAGATTGGGAACAGATTAACACTGAAGCTTTCTTT. Translation gives CSARDWEQINTEAFF.